Shown below are 25 T cell receptor beta chains from a single sample sequenced in a study of Graves' ophthalmopathy and Graves' hyperthyroidism. Amplified TCR beta CDR3 regions were obtained using RNA transcripts as template. RT-PCR in the first round used HTBI primers; a second-round multiplex PCR followed. From the multiplex PCR reads, TCRdb called clonotypes with MiXCR, one entry per CDR3 protein. The table includes 200,000 to 250,000 distinct CDR3 sequences, around 42% detected once. The sample taken for sequencing was peripheral blood. All receptors derive from an adult man with Graves' ophthalmopathy.

As regards this clonotype: A much larger clone lies one base from this, so it may be a read error. The chain employs TRBV24-1 and TRBJ1-1; D is ambiguous. CDR1 KGHDR and CDR2 SFDVKD come from the germline V gene. The CDR3 covers 13 residues. The CDR3 sequence: CATRGAANTEASF. CDR3 nucleotide sequence: TGTGCCACCAGGGGTGCGGCAAACACTGAAGCTTCCTTT.

The chain links TRBV7-2 to TRBJ1-5, with D possibly being TRBD1 (6 bases). The CDR3 length is 16 residues. The V gene's germline CDR1 is SGHTA and CDR2 FQGNSA. V was trimmed by 4 bases and J by 7 bases, leaving 20 bases between them. CDR3 coding DNA: TGTGCCAGCAGCTCAGGGGACTTTCTCCCTAGACAGCCCCAGCATTTT. Translated, it gives CASSSGDFLPRQPQHF.

V and J are TRBV4-1 and TRBJ1-2; D unclear. V dropped 0 bases and J dropped 6 bases, with 8 bases sitting between them. This CDR3 has 13 residues. CDR1 is MGHRA and CDR2 is YSYEKL in the germline V gene. CDR3 DNA: TGCGCCAGCAGCCAAGAGGGCACCCATGGCTACACCTTC. Amino acids: CASSQEGTHGYTF.

The rearrangement joins TRBV7-3 to TRBJ2-5, with D perhaps TRBD2 (6 bases). Trimming left V 6 bases short and J 5 bases short, with 16 bases between. CDR1 SGHTA and CDR2 FQGTGA come from the germline V gene. The length of the CDR3 is 14 residues. CDR3 DNA: TGTGCCAGCAGGGGGTCCGGGAGAGGGGAGACCCAGTACTTC. Its protein product is CASRGSGRGETQYF.

A few counts support this clonotype. The CDR3 bases are TGTGCCAGCAGTGACCCTCCGGGACTTCGAACTAATGAAAAACTGTTTTTT. It specifies CASSDPPGLRTNEKLFF. The chain has TRBV2 and TRBJ1-4; a possible D gene is TRBD1 (5 bases). Trimming took off 3 bases at V and 1 base at J, with 15 bases between the two ends. The CDR3 consists of 17 residues. Germline V gene sequence: CDR1 SNHLY, CDR2 FYNNEI.

The chain employs TRBV2 and TRBJ2-7, with 8 bases aligning to TRBD1. The CDR3 has 14 residues. Per the germline V gene, CDR1 is SNHLY and CDR2 is FYNNEI. The V segment lost 6 bases and the J segment 2 bases; nucleotides outside the gene matches: 6. In nucleotides, the CDR3 is TGTGCCAGCAGCAAGGGACAGGTTGCCTACGAGCAGTACTTC. Translation gives CASSKGQVAYEQYF.

This chain links TRBV9 with TRBJ1-1; 7 bases fit TRBD1. This CDR3 has 16 residues. J was trimmed by 1 base and V by 4 bases; bases with no gene match: 10. The germline V gene has CDR1 SGDLS and CDR2 YYNGEE. For the CDR3, the DNA is TGTGCCAGCAGCCAAGTCTACAGGGGAGGGAACACTGAAGCTTTCTTT. Translation gives CASSQVYRGGNTEAFF.

The chain joins TRBV3-1 to TRBJ2-5; D remains ambiguous. V lost 1 base and J lost 4, with 7 bases in between. Germline V gene lookup returns CDR1 LGHDT and CDR2 YNNKEL (reference sequence). The length of the CDR3 is 13 residues. The CDR3 bases are TGTGCCAGCAGCCAAGGCTCTCTAGAGACCCAGTACTTC. Translated, it gives CASSQGSLETQYF.

The rearrangement joins TRBV6-5 to TRBJ1-1, with 8 bases that match TRBD1. The CDR3 consists of 16 residues. From germline, CDR1 is MNHEY and CDR2 SVGAGI. The V gene end was trimmed by 6 bases and the J gene end by 1 base; junction bases not matched to a gene: 10. The CDR3 region has the DNA TGTGCCAGCAGCCAAGCGACAGGGGCGGGGAACACTGAAGCTTTCTTT. Protein: CASSQATGAGNTEAFF.

This clonotype came up a few times. The V call is TRBV7-8, the J call TRBJ2-5; no clear D. The V gene's germline CDR1 is SGHVS and CDR2 FQNEAQ. The CDR3 is 14 residues long. V was clipped by 2 bases and J by 2 bases, with 9 bases between them. In DNA form, the CDR3 reads TGTGCCAGCAGCTTAATTCCCTTTCAAGAGACCCAGTACTTC. This sequence encodes CASSLIPFQETQYF.

This clonotype has more than one count but fewer than ten. The V and J genes are TRBV5-1 and TRBJ1-4, with no clear D. Germline V CDR1 and CDR2: SGHRS, YFSETQ. V shed 1 base and J shed 6 bases, with 7 bases lying between them. This CDR3 is 13 amino acids long. CDR3 coding DNA: TGCGCCAGCAGCTTGTCGGGGTATGAAAAACTGTTTTTT. Translating it yields CASSLSGYEKLFF.

This clonotype was picked up many times. This chain joins TRBV29-1 and TRBJ1-1; possible D gene TRBD1, 6 bases. Per germline, CDR1 SQVTM and CDR2 ANQGSEA. The CDR3 spans 14 residues. Deletions cut 5 bases from V and 0 bases from J, with 13 bases between. CDR3 nucleotide sequence: TGCAGCGTTAATCGGCAGGGGATGAACACTGAAGCTTTCTTT. It yields the protein CSVNRQGMNTEAFF.

There are a few counts of this clonotype. The chain is built from TRBV20-1 and TRBJ1-5; D perhaps matches TRBD1 (6 bases). V was shortened by 7 bases and J by 1 base, with 11 bases between the two germline ends. The CDR3 spans 13 residues. CDR1 and CDR2 from the germline V gene are DFQATT and SNEGSKA (reference sequence). The CDR3 sequence is CSVQGASNQPQHF. The CDR3 DNA sequence: TGCAGTGTACAGGGAGCAAGCAATCAGCCCCAGCATTTT.

The chain is built from TRBV12-3 or TRBV12-4 and TRBJ2-5; 10 bases fit TRBD1. This CDR3 region has 14 residues. The J segment lost 5 bases and the V segment lost 8 bases, leaving 8 bases of the junction unmatched. CDR3 amino acids: CASGDDRGLETQYF. CDR3 in DNA: TGTGCCAGCGGGGATGACAGGGGGCTTGAGACCCAGTACTTC.

A few counts support this clonotype. The chain uses TRBV20-1 and TRBJ2-5; D gene uncertain. The germline CDR1 and CDR2 sequences are DFQATT and SNEGSKA (reference sequence). The CDR3 has 12 amino acids. V lost 0 bases, J lost 1 base, and 3 bases lay in between. The CDR3 nucleotides read TGCAGTGCTAGAGAGGCCCAAGAGACCCAGTACTTC. Protein sequence: CSAREAQETQYF.

The chain links TRBV29-1 to TRBJ2-2, with a possible D match to TRBD2 (5 bases). The germline V and J ends were trimmed by 7 bases and 7 bases, with 13 bases remaining between them. From germline, CDR1 is SQVTM and CDR2 ANQGSEA. The CDR3 has 12 residues. Here the CDR3 reads CSAWESGGELFF. CDR3 coding DNA: TGCAGCGCCTGGGAGTCAGGCGGGGAGCTGTTTTTT.

This chain links TRBV24-1 with TRBJ1-1, with D perhaps TRBD1 (5 bases). The germline V gene encodes CDR1 KGHDR and CDR2 SFDVKD. Trimming left V 6 bases short and J 3 bases short, with 13 bases between. The CDR3 runs to 14 residues. The CDR3 sequence is CATSRGGMDTEAFF. The CDR3 coding sequence is TGTGCCACCAGTAGGGGAGGAATGGACACTGAAGCTTTCTTT.

This chain joins TRBV12-3 or TRBV12-4 and TRBJ2-6; a possible D gene is TRBD1 (6 bases). Trimming cost V 5 bases and J 0 bases, with 17 bases left between them. The CDR3 spans 18 residues. CDR3 residues: CASSLTAGVYSGANVLTF. The CDR3 DNA reads TGTGCCAGCAGTCTAACAGCAGGGGTCTACTCTGGGGCCAACGTCCTGACTTTC.

The CDR3 sequence: CASSEGIGYWNEQFF. The CDR3 bases are TGTGCCAGCAGTGAAGGGATAGGGTACTGGAATGAGCAGTTCTTC. The chain is built from TRBV25-1 and TRBJ2-1; D ambiguous. With 2 bases removed from V and 7 bases from J, the gap between germline ends came to 15 bases. The CDR3 covers 15 residues. Germline loops: CDR1 MGHDK, CDR2 SYGVNS.

The chain combines TRBV10-1 with TRBJ1-1; unclear D gene. Germline-derived CDR1 and CDR2 are WNHNN and SYGVQD (reference sequence). Between the trimmed V and J ends, which lost 6 bases and 0 bases, there was a span of 8 bases. CDR3 size: 13 residues. The CDR3 here is CASRQTMNTEAFF. For the CDR3, the DNA is TGCGCCAGCAGACAGACCATGAACACTGAAGCTTTCTTT.

Points on this clonotype: A much larger clone lies a single base off, so this may be a read error. No conserved phenylalanine or tryptophan is present at the end of the CDR3, so a read error is the likely explanation. The chain links TRBV7-2 to TRBJ1-2; D unclear. The CDR3 contains 12 residues. Germline loops: CDR1 SGHTA, CDR2 FQGNSA. The germline V and J ends were trimmed by 1 base and 2 bases, with 2 bases remaining between them. The CDR3 here is CASSLVNYGYTL. For the CDR3, the DNA is TGTGCCAGCAGCTTAGTCAACTATGGCTACACCCTC.

This clonotype was picked up a small number of times. The chain has TRBV15 and TRBJ1-1; no definite D call. Germline V gene lookup returns CDR1 LNHNV and CDR2 YYDKDF (reference sequence). With 0 bases removed from V and 4 bases from J, the gap between germline ends came to 6 bases. The CDR3 runs 13 residues. For the CDR3, the DNA is TGTGCCACCAGCAGAGATACACGCACTGAAGCTTTCTTT. This encodes CATSRDTRTEAFF. Using reference TRBV15 and TRBJ1-1 for the parts outside the CDR3, the full variable domain is DAMVIQNPRYQVTQFGKPVTLSCSQTLNHNVMYWYQQKSSQAPKLLFHYYDKDFNNEADTPDNFQSRRPNTSFCFLDIRSPGLGDTAMYLCATSRDTRTEAFFGQGTRLTVV.

The chain has TRBV12-3 or TRBV12-4 and TRBJ1-4; D remains unclear. V lost 5 bases and J 3 bases, leaving 10 bases between the germline ends. This CDR3 region has 14 residues. CDR3 protein: CASSLDVPNEKLFF. As DNA, the CDR3 is TGTGCCAGCAGTCTGGACGTCCCTAATGAAAAACTGTTTTTT.

The CDR3 reads CASSQGQGPYAGANVLTF. DNA of the CDR3: TGTGCCAGCAGTCAGGGACAGGGCCCTTATGCTGGGGCCAACGTCCTGACTTTC. The genes are TRBV2 and TRBJ2-6, with 9 bases identical to TRBD1. The germline CDR1 and CDR2 sequences are SNHLY and FYNNEI. The V segment lost 5 bases and the J segment 2 bases; nucleotides outside the gene matches: 10. The CDR3 contains 18 residues.

This clonotype has more than one count but fewer than ten. CDR3 sequence reads: CATSRDPPYINQPQHF. The CDR3 nucleotides are TGTGCCACCAGCAGAGACCCCCCATATATCAATCAGCCCCAGCATTTT. V gene TRBV15 combines with J gene TRBJ1-5; D gene uncertain. This CDR3 has 16 amino acids. Germline V gene lookup returns CDR1 LNHNV and CDR2 YYDKDF (reference sequence). Between the trimmed V and J ends, which lost 0 bases and 3 bases, there was a span of 12 bases.